A single sample gave rise to the 27 T cell receptor beta chains below, sequenced in a study of tumor and adjacent non-tumor tissue in lung cancer. No cell sorting was done before RNA was extracted from the tissue. Distant lung tissue was collected more than 3 cm away from the tumor edge. TCRbeta libraries were built with three rounds of nested PCR, modified from ARM-PCR. TCRdb called the multiplex PCR reads again in MiXCR, with one record for every CDR3 protein. The sample shows roughly 43,000 distinct CDR3 sequences, over 55% of them seen only once. The sequenced sample was distant non-tumor lung tissue. Source of these receptors: a man aged 45-65 years with non-small cell lung cancer.

This clonotype was counted only a few times. This may arise from a read error, as a much more abundant clone is one base away. This chain uses TRBV11-2 with TRBJ2-3; 8 bases agree with TRBD2. Germline V gene data show CDR1 as SGHAT and CDR2 as FQNNGV. The CDR3 is 16 amino acids. CDR3 bases: TGTGTCAGCAGCTTAGCCTTAGCGGGAACTGGAGATACGCAGTATTTT. Its protein product is CVSSLALAGTGDTQYF.

As regards this clonotype: The conserved final phenylalanine or tryptophan is absent from the CDR3, which likely points to a read error. J is TRBJ2-5 and V is TRBV28; TRBD1 matches at 7 bases. Germline CDR1 is MDHEN and CDR2 is SYDVKM. This CDR3 region has 14 residues. After removal of 5 bases from V and 4 bases from J, the junction contained 7 bases not matched to a gene. The CDR3 here is CASSPTGVPETQYL. DNA for the CDR3: TGTGCCAGCAGTCCTACAGGGGTTCCAGAGACCCAGTACCTC.

The V call is TRBV4-2, the J call TRBJ2-6; perhaps TRBD2 as D (6 bases). Looked up from germline, CDR1 is LGHNA and CDR2 is YNFKEQ. The V end lost 0 bases, the J end lost 4 bases, and 16 bases lay between the germline ends. The length of the CDR3 is 18 residues. This CDR3 reads CASSQDAVGAGGANVLTF. For the CDR3, the DNA is TGTGCCAGCAGCCAAGATGCAGTGGGCGCGGGAGGGGCCAACGTCCTGACTTTC.

In regard to this clonotype: A junction boundary mismatches the germline segment, possibly from a read error. V is TRBV6-5 and J is TRBJ2-7; D gene uncertain. CDR3 length equals 13 residues. The germline V gene encodes CDR1 MNHEY and CDR2 SVGAGI. CDR3 in amino acids: CANSSDLKYEQYF. CDR3 nucleotides: TGTGCCAACAGTTCCGACTTGAAGTACGAGCAATACTTC.

This chain connects TRBV2 to TRBJ1-5, with 8 nucleotides matching TRBD1. V lost 8 bases, J lost 5 bases, and 5 bases stayed unmatched. The CDR3 consists of 13 residues. Looked up from germline, CDR1 is SNHLY and CDR2 is FYNNEI. Written as DNA, the CDR3 is TGTGCCAGCTTAGGACAGGGCGATCAGCCCCAGCATTTT. Its protein product is CASLGQGDQPQHF.

This chain joins TRBV6-1 and TRBJ2-3; TRBD2 agrees at 10 bases. CDR3 length equals 16 residues. Per germline, CDR1 MNHNS and CDR2 SASEGT. Trimming cost V 5 bases and J 1 base; bases outside gene matches: 6. In DNA form, the CDR3 reads TGTGCCAGCAGTCCCTGCCTAGCGGGGGGCACAGATACGCAGTATTTT. Translation: CASSPCLAGGTDTQYF.

Regarding this clonotype: Compared with germline, one end of the junction differs, possibly owing to a read error. The chain uses TRBV11-2 and TRBJ2-5; D is possibly TRBD2 (6 bases). The CDR3 runs to 15 residues. The germline V gene encodes CDR1 SGHAT and CDR2 FQNNGV. The CDR3 region has the DNA TGTACCAGCAGCTCCACCTGGGGGGTAGTAGAGACCCAGTATTTC. Encoded protein: CTSSSTWGVVETQYF.

This clonotype appeared a few times. This chain connects TRBV5-1 to TRBJ1-4; no clear D gene. From germline, CDR1 is SGHRS and CDR2 YFSETQ. CDR3 length: 15 amino acids. The germline V and J ends were trimmed by 0 bases and 3 bases, with 9 bases remaining between them. Here the CDR3 DNA reads TGCGCCAGCAGCTTGGCCGCGCGGGCTAATGAAAAACTGTTTTTT. Translation: CASSLAARANEKLFF.

This clonotype was detected only a few times. A read error may produce the germline difference seen at one junction end. The chain carries TRBV5-1 and TRBJ2-5; TRBD1 agrees at 8 bases. The CDR3 contains 17 residues. Germline V gene sequence: CDR1 SGHRS, CDR2 YFSETQ. The CDR3 protein is CVSSLGGTGRRGETQYF. In nucleotides, the CDR3 is TGCGTCAGCAGCTTGGGCGGGACAGGTCGAAGGGGGGAGACCCAGTACTTC. Full variable domain (missing parts from reference TRBV5-1 and TRBJ2-5): KAGVTQTPRYLIKTRGQQVTLSCSPISGHRSVSWYQQTPGQGLQFLFEYFSETQRNKGNFPGRFSGRQFSNSRSEMNVSTLELGDSALYLCVSSLGGTGRRGETQYFGPGTRLLVL.

The chain couples TRBV6-1 to TRBJ1-5, with TRBD1 as a possible D gene (5 bases). The CDR3 length is 16 residues. Germline V gives CDR1 MNHNS, CDR2 SASEGT. The CDR3 region is CTNSEGEVYVNQPQHF. The CDR3 DNA reads as TGTACCAACAGTGAAGGGGAGGTGTACGTCAATCAGCCCCAGCATTTT.

The chain has TRBV30 and TRBJ2-6, with D hard to call. The CDR3 covers 16 residues. Trimming took 5 bases from V and 0 from J, leaving 14 bases between them. Germline-derived CDR1 and CDR2 are GTSNPN and SVGIG (reference sequence). The CDR3 DNA reads as TGTGCCTGGTCCACACCGTACCTCTCTGGGGCCAACGTCCTGACTTTC. Protein product: CAWSTPYLSGANVLTF.

On this clonotype: The conserved final phenylalanine or tryptophan is absent from the CDR3, which likely points to a read error. V is TRBV20-1 and J is TRBJ2-7; 7 bases fit TRBD2. This CDR3 has 15 residues. J was trimmed by 2 bases and V by 5 bases; bases with no gene match: 12. Per the germline V gene, CDR1 is DFQATT and CDR2 is SNEGSKA (reference sequence). As DNA, the CDR3 is TGCAGTGCTCCCCTTATGGGGGGGAGGCCCTACGAGCAGTACTCC. This encodes CSAPLMGGRPYEQYS.

Remarks on this clonotype: Sequence at one end of the junction differs from germline and may be a read error. The chain carries TRBV6-5 and TRBJ2-7; 10 bases align to TRBD1. Germline loops: CDR1 MNHEY, CDR2 SVGAGI. The CDR3 contains 14 residues. CDR3 loop: CVSSRDRGDYEQYF. CDR3 DNA: TGTGTCAGCAGCCGGGACAGGGGAGACTACGAGCAGTACTTC.

This clonotype appeared a few times. J is TRBJ1-1 and V is TRBV24-1; D remains ambiguous. Looked up from germline, CDR1 is KGHDR and CDR2 is SFDVKD. This CDR3 region has 11 residues. Trimming took off 4 bases at V and 6 bases at J, with 5 bases between the two ends. CDR3 bases: TGTGCCACCAGTGACAACGCTGAAGCTTTCTTT. This sequence encodes CATSDNAEAFF.

Comments on this clonotype: An end of the junction does not agree with germline; a read error may underlie this. This chain joins TRBV6-1 and TRBJ1-6; D ambiguous. Germline CDR1 and CDR2: MNHNS and SASEGT. This CDR3 comprises 18 residues. The CDR3 reads CAGSEALEGGKGNSPLHF. DNA of the CDR3: TGTGCCGGCAGTGAAGCGCTTGAGGGAGGTAAAGGGAACTCACCCCTCCACTTT.

Comments on this clonotype: One end of the junction is discordant with germline, which a read error may explain. The J gene is TRBJ2-1, the V gene TRBV11-1; D call uncertain. The CDR3 runs 15 residues. Germline loops: CDR1 SGHAT, CDR2 FQDESV (reference sequence). CDR3 sequence: CASSNPARAYNEQLF. Here the CDR3 DNA reads TGTGCCAGCAGCAATCCGGCCCGGGCCTACAATGAGCAGTTATTC.

This clonotype was observed once. The CDR3 ends on some other residue instead of the conserved phenylalanine or tryptophan, so this is likely a read error. The J gene is TRBJ2-6, the V gene TRBV5-6; D is unresolved. Germline loops: CDR1 SGHDT, CDR2 YYEEEE. CDR3 length: 16 amino acids. CDR3: CASSLLGGSGVNVLTY. CDR3 DNA sequence: TGTGCCAGCAGCTTGTTGGGCGGCTCTGGGGTCAACGTCCTGACTTAC.

The chain uses TRBV29-1 and TRBJ2-1; 9 nucleotides match TRBD2. Per germline, CDR1 SQVTM and CDR2 ANQGSEA. CDR3 length equals 14 residues. Trimming took 7 bases from V and 3 from J; bases not matched to a gene: 7. The CDR3 region is CSAVSSGIYNEQFF. The CDR3 DNA reads TGCAGCGCTGTCTCTAGCGGGATCTACAATGAGCAGTTCTTC.

Regarding this clonotype: One end of the junction fails to match germline, which may point to a read error. The V and J genes are TRBV11-2 and TRBJ1-6; TRBD1 might be the D (5 bases). The length of the CDR3 is 14 residues. CDR1 and CDR2 (germline): SGHAT, FQNNGV. The CDR3 DNA reads as TGTGCCAGCAGCAAGACAGTATATAGTTCACCCTTCCACTTT. It encodes CASSKTVYSSPFHF. The variable domain in full, completed from reference TRBV11-2 and TRBJ1-6, reads EAGVAQSPRYKIIEKRQSVAFWCNPISGHATLYWYQQILGQGPKLLIQFQNNGVVDDSQLPKDRFSAERLKGVDSTLKIQPAKLEDSAVYLCASSKTVYSSPFHFGNGTRLTVT.

This clonotype was counted only a few times. The rearrangement links TRBV2 to TRBJ2-3, with TRBD1 identical over 7 bases. Trimming cost V 9 bases and J 2 bases; bases outside gene matches: 11. CDR3 length: 15 amino acids. Germline CDR1 and CDR2: SNHLY and FYNNEI. The CDR3 region has the DNA TGTGCCAGTAGCAGGGAGACAGGGCCCACAGATACGCAGTATTTT. Its translation is CASSRETGPTDTQYF.

As for this clonotype: Possible read error: a much larger clone is one base away. The gene calls are TRBV6-6 and TRBJ2-6; D is perhaps TRBD2 (5 bases). Germline V lookup: CDR1 MNHNY, CDR2 SVGAGI (reference sequence). The CDR3 loop spans 14 amino acids. As DNA, the CDR3 is TGTACCACCTGTCGGGGAACTGGGGCCAACGTCCTGACTTTC. It is translated as CTTCRGTGANVLTF.

In this sample, this clonotype turned up many times. The junction departs from the called germline gene at one end, perhaps through a read error. The gene calls are TRBV20-1 and TRBJ2-5; perhaps D is TRBD1 or TRBD2 (5 bases each). Germline V gives CDR1 DFQATT, CDR2 SNEGSKA (reference sequence). The CDR3 consists of 15 residues. DNA of the CDR3: TGCAGTGCTCGAGACTGGACCAGGGCGGGAGAGACCCAGTACTTC. Translated: CSARDWTRAGETQYF.

The chain is built from TRBV4-1 and TRBJ1-2; D is perhaps TRBD1 (5 bases). Germline loops: CDR1 MGHRA, CDR2 YSYEKL. V was trimmed by 7 bases and J by 3 bases, leaving 12 bases between them. The CDR3 covers 13 residues. CDR3 bases: TGCGCCAGCAACCTTGGGACTGACTATGGCTACACCTTC. Its translation is CASNLGTDYGYTF.

As regards this clonotype: One junction end does not reproduce the germline sequence, and a read error may be involved. This chain connects TRBV7-9 to TRBJ2-7; D is perhaps TRBD1 (6 bases). The CDR3 runs to 16 residues. Germline lookup yields CDR1 SEHNR and CDR2 FQNEAQ (reference sequence). CDR3 nucleotide sequence: TGTGCGAGCAGCTTACACCCGACAGGAAGGGCCTACGAGCAGCACTTC. As protein: CASSLHPTGRAYEQHF.

A word on this clonotype: A clone one base away is much larger, so this may be a read error. The V gene is TRBV6-2 or TRBV6-3, the J gene TRBJ2-7; no firm D call. Germline assignment: CDR1 MNHEY and CDR2 SVGEGT. The CDR3 extends over 11 amino acids. This CDR3 reads CTSSRAREQYF. The CDR3 bases are TGTACCAGCAGTAGGGCCAGGGAGCAGTACTTC.

A word on this clonotype: Possible read error: a much larger clone is one base away. The chain links TRBV6-2 or TRBV6-3 to TRBJ2-1, with 8 bases that match TRBD2. CDR3 size: 17 residues. The germline CDR1 and CDR2 sequences are MNHEY and SVGEGT. This chain's CDR3 is CANSYSTSGSGYNEQFF. CDR3 DNA sequence: TGTGCCAACAGTTACTCGACGAGCGGGAGTGGTTACAATGAGCAGTTCTTC.

A remark on this clonotype: At one end, the junction sequence differs from germline, possibly due to a read error. The V gene is TRBV7-9, the J gene TRBJ2-1; D remains ambiguous. The germline CDR1 and CDR2 sequences are SEHNR and FQNEAQ (reference sequence). This CDR3 has 16 residues. The CDR3 spells CASSLVVAYTNNAQFF. The CDR3 bases are TGTGCCAGCAGCTTAGTTGTAGCCTATACAAACAATGCGCAGTTCTTC.